A selection of T cell receptor beta chains follows, all from one sample in a study of cytomegalovirus exposure and HLA in healthy donors. TCRdb's table, derived via immunoSEQ multiplex PCR, lists solely in-frame clones and lacks some. Seen here are about 130,000 clones, 76% observed once, and the top ten hold approximately 3.4%. Sequencing was performed on PBMCs. Receptor source: a man aged 40-49 years in good health and CMV-seronegative. CDR3s include the opening cysteine and the closing phenylalanine or tryptophan. The D gene is left open where the match is weak. Where a row states a size, it is once, few, many or the class of an expanded clone; other rows omit it.

abundance: once
v_gene: TRBV9
d_gene: -
j_gene: TRBJ1-5
CDR3nt: TGTGCCAGCAGCGTACGGGGGAACCAGCCCCAGCATTTT
CDR3aa: CASSVRGNQPQHF

abundance: -
v_gene: TRBV5-6
d_gene: -
j_gene: TRBJ2-4
CDR3nt: TGTGCCAGCAGCTTGGTGGGGGCGGCAGCCAAAAACATTCAGTACTTC
CDR3aa: CASSLVGAAAKNIQYF

abundance: few
v_gene: TRBV5-1
d_gene: TRBD1
j_gene: TRBJ1-2
CDR3nt: TGCGCCAGCAGCGCTGGGGACAGCCCCTATGGCTACACCTTC
CDR3aa: CASSAGDSPYGYTF

abundance: -
v_gene: TRBV29-1
d_gene: TRBD1
j_gene: TRBJ1-1
CDR3nt: TGCAGCGCCGGGACAGGGAACACTGAAGCTTTCTTT
CDR3aa: CSAGTGNTEAFF

abundance: -
v_gene: TRBV13
d_gene: -
j_gene: TRBJ1-2
CDR3nt: TGTGCCAGCAGTTTAGGGAATAGGGGACACACCTATGGCTACACCTTC
CDR3aa: CASSLGNRGHTYGYTF

abundance: -
v_gene: TRBV5-4
d_gene: TRBD2
j_gene: TRBJ2-5
CDR3nt: TGTGCCAGCTCGGCTAGCGGAGTCTTCCAAGAGACCCAGTACTTC
CDR3aa: CASSASGVFQETQYF

abundance: -
v_gene: TRBV4-1
d_gene: -
j_gene: TRBJ2-7
CDR3nt: TGCGCCAGCAGCCAAGATTGGCAGACCTACGAGCAGTACTTC
CDR3aa: CASSQDWQTYEQYF

abundance: -
v_gene: TRBV14
d_gene: TRBD1
j_gene: TRBJ2-7
CDR3nt: TGTGCCAGCAGCCAAGGTGGGGACAGGGGGACCTACGAGCAGTACTTC
CDR3aa: CASSQGGDRGTYEQYF

abundance: few
v_gene: TRBV19
d_gene: -
j_gene: TRBJ2-2
CDR3nt: TGTGCCAGTAGTAGCGGGATGGTCACCGGGGAGCTGTTTTTT
CDR3aa: CASSSGMVTGELFF

abundance: -
v_gene: TRBV27
d_gene: TRBD1
j_gene: TRBJ1-6
CDR3nt: TGTGCCAGCAGCCTACAACCGACGACAGGGACCTATAATTCACCCCTCCACTTT
CDR3aa: CASSLQPTTGTYNSPLHF

abundance: few
v_gene: TRBV6-6
d_gene: -
j_gene: TRBJ1-4
CDR3nt: TGTGCCAGCAGACAGGGTAATGAAAAACTGTTTTTT
CDR3aa: CASRQGNEKLFF

abundance: -
v_gene: TRBV6-1
d_gene: TRBD1
j_gene: TRBJ2-7
CDR3nt: TGTGCCAGCAGTGGCCCGGACAGGGTCTACGAGCAGTACTTC
CDR3aa: CASSGPDRVYEQYF

abundance: few
v_gene: TRBV11-2
d_gene: TRBD1
j_gene: TRBJ1-2
CDR3nt: TGTGCCAGCAGCCTCGGGACAGCTTACTTGTATGGCTACACCTTC
CDR3aa: CASSLGTAYLYGYTF

abundance: -
v_gene: TRBV10-3
d_gene: -
j_gene: TRBJ1-5
CDR3nt: TGTGCCATCAGAGGGGAAATGGGTCAGCCCCAGCATTTT
CDR3aa: CAIRGEMGQPQHF

abundance: -
v_gene: TRBV4-3
d_gene: TRBD2
j_gene: TRBJ2-2
CDR3nt: TGCGCCAGCAGCCAAGATCTAGCGGGGAACACCGGGGAGCTGTTTTTT
CDR3aa: CASSQDLAGNTGELFF

abundance: -
v_gene: TRBV4-3
d_gene: -
j_gene: TRBJ2-2
CDR3nt: TGCGCCAGCAGCCAAGATCCGGGTGCGAACACCGGGGAGCTGTTTTTT
CDR3aa: CASSQDPGANTGELFF

abundance: -
v_gene: TRBV7-2
d_gene: -
j_gene: TRBJ2-3
CDR3nt: TGTGCCAGCAGACCAACGGCGGCAGCTAACACAGATACGCAGTATTTT
CDR3aa: CASRPTAAANTDTQYF

abundance: few
v_gene: TRBV18
d_gene: -
j_gene: TRBJ1-5
CDR3nt: TGTGCCAGCTCACAAGGAGTTTATAGCAATCAGCCCCAGCATTTT
CDR3aa: CASSQGVYSNQPQHF

abundance: -
v_gene: TRBV10-3
d_gene: -
j_gene: TRBJ2-7
CDR3nt: TGTGCCATCAGTGAAACAGGTTACGAGCAGTACTTC
CDR3aa: CAISETGYEQYF

abundance: once
v_gene: TRBV6-4
d_gene: -
j_gene: TRBJ1-1
CDR3nt: TGTGCCAGCAGCGAAGCGGAGGACACTGAAGCTTTCTTT
CDR3aa: CASSEAEDTEAFF

abundance: -
v_gene: TRBV25-1
d_gene: -
j_gene: TRBJ2-7
CDR3nt: TGTGCCAGCAGTGAATTCGAGGGGGCCTACGAGCAGTACTTC
CDR3aa: CASSEFEGAYEQYF

abundance: once
v_gene: TRBV7-9
d_gene: -
j_gene: TRBJ1-1
CDR3nt: TGTGCCAGCAGCTTAGTGTCGGGGAACACTGAAGCTTTCTTT
CDR3aa: CASSLVSGNTEAFF

abundance: -
v_gene: TRBV28
d_gene: TRBD1
j_gene: TRBJ1-2
CDR3nt: TGTGCCAGCAGTTCCGGGACAGGGGGGTTCGGAGGCTACACCTTC
CDR3aa: CASSSGTGGFGGYTF

abundance: -
v_gene: TRBV29-1
d_gene: TRBD1
j_gene: TRBJ1-4
CDR3nt: TGCAGCACGAAGACAGGGAACGAAGAAAAACTGTTTTTT
CDR3aa: CSTKTGNEEKLFF

abundance: -
v_gene: TRBV20-1
d_gene: -
j_gene: TRBJ2-5
CDR3nt: TGCAGTTGGAGTACCCAAGAGACCCAGTACTTC
CDR3aa: CSWSTQETQYF

abundance: -
v_gene: TRBV5-6
d_gene: -
j_gene: TRBJ2-1
CDR3nt: TGTGCCAGCAGCTCCCCGCCGCTGAGCTCCTACAATGAGCAGTTCTTC
CDR3aa: CASSSPPLSSYNEQFF

abundance: -
v_gene: TRBV6-1
d_gene: -
j_gene: TRBJ1-3
CDR3nt: TGTGCCAGCAGTGAAATTTATGGTCAGGCAAACCCCTCTGGAAACACCATATATTTT
CDR3aa: CASSEIYGQANPSGNTIYF

abundance: -
v_gene: TRBV10-3
d_gene: -
j_gene: TRBJ2-3
CDR3nt: TGTGCCATCAGTGATTCCGCCTCACGAGGGACAGATACGCAGTATTTT
CDR3aa: CAISDSASRGTDTQYF

abundance: -
v_gene: TRBV7-9
d_gene: TRBD1
j_gene: TRBJ2-7
CDR3nt: TGTGCCAGCAGACAAGGACAGGGGGCGGAGGAGCAGTACTTC
CDR3aa: CASRQGQGAEEQYF

abundance: -
v_gene: TRBV25-1
d_gene: -
j_gene: TRBJ1-2
CDR3nt: TGTGCCAGCAGTGAATCTGACTCGCGAAACTATGGCTACACCTTC
CDR3aa: CASSESDSRNYGYTF

abundance: once
v_gene: TRBV6-5
d_gene: -
j_gene: TRBJ2-5
CDR3nt: TGTGCCAGCAGTCACAGGCCATCCACCCAAGAGACCCAGTACTTC
CDR3aa: CASSHRPSTQETQYF

abundance: -
v_gene: TRBV6-5
d_gene: TRBD1
j_gene: TRBJ1-1
CDR3nt: TGTGCCAGCAGTAACCGACCGGGACAGGGGATGGAAGCTTTCTTT
CDR3aa: CASSNRPGQGMEAFF

abundance: -
v_gene: TRBV4-3
d_gene: -
j_gene: TRBJ2-2
CDR3nt: TGCGCCAGCAGCCAAACCGGGTTCACCGGGGAGCTGTTTTTT
CDR3aa: CASSQTGFTGELFF

abundance: -
v_gene: TRBV7-9
d_gene: -
j_gene: TRBJ2-5
CDR3nt: TGTGCCAGCAGCTTAGGTCCAGGGGGGTACCAAGAGACCCAGTACTTC
CDR3aa: CASSLGPGGYQETQYF

abundance: once
v_gene: TRBV21-1
d_gene: -
j_gene: TRBJ2-5
CDR3nt: TGTGCCAGCAGCAAAGATTCGTTTAGGGGCCTCTACCAAGAGACCCAGTACTTC
CDR3aa: CASSKDSFRGLYQETQYF

abundance: -
v_gene: TRBV7-3
d_gene: -
j_gene: TRBJ2-1
CDR3nt: TGTGCCAGCAGCTTAACCCAAGCCTCTCCAAATGAGCAGTTCTTC
CDR3aa: CASSLTQASPNEQFF

abundance: -
v_gene: TRBV28
d_gene: TRBD2
j_gene: TRBJ2-1
CDR3nt: TGTGCCAGCACCCTGCCGGGGAGCGGGGTTGAGCAGTTCTTC
CDR3aa: CASTLPGSGVEQFF

abundance: -
v_gene: TRBV18
d_gene: -
j_gene: TRBJ1-5
CDR3nt: TGTGCCAGCTCACCACTTGGAGACGGAGGAAATCAGCCCCAGCATTTT
CDR3aa: CASSPLGDGGNQPQHF

abundance: -
v_gene: TRBV7-9
d_gene: TRBD1
j_gene: TRBJ2-7
CDR3nt: TGTGCCAGCAGCTCCCCCGGGACAGGGGACGAGCAGTACTTC
CDR3aa: CASSSPGTGDEQYF

abundance: once
v_gene: TRBV5-4
d_gene: TRBD2
j_gene: TRBJ2-1
CDR3nt: TGTGCCAGCAGTTCCAAGCGGGGCGCCTACAATGAGCAGTTCTTC
CDR3aa: CASSSKRGAYNEQFF

abundance: few
v_gene: TRBV4-1
d_gene: -
j_gene: TRBJ2-3
CDR3nt: TGCGCCAGCAGCCAAGTCGTCACGGCGGAGGCAGATACGCAGTATTTT
CDR3aa: CASSQVVTAEADTQYF

abundance: -
v_gene: TRBV12-5
d_gene: -
j_gene: TRBJ2-2
CDR3nt: TGTGCTAGTGGTTCCCTGACTCTCGGGGAGCTGTTTTTT
CDR3aa: CASGSLTLGELFF

abundance: few
v_gene: TRBV7-9
d_gene: -
j_gene: TRBJ1-2
CDR3nt: TGTTCCAGCAGCTTCGGGGGGTACTATGGCTACACCTTC
CDR3aa: CSSSFGGYYGYTF

abundance: -
v_gene: TRBV5-1
d_gene: -
j_gene: TRBJ2-3
CDR3nt: TGCGCCAGCAAGGTTCTCCCAGGGCCCAATTATACGCAGTATTTT
CDR3aa: CASKVLPGPNYTQYF

abundance: -
v_gene: TRBV30
d_gene: -
j_gene: TRBJ1-5
CDR3nt: TGTGCCTGGAGTGTAGGACAGATTAATCAGCCCCAGCATTTT
CDR3aa: CAWSVGQINQPQHF

abundance: -
v_gene: TRBV5-1
d_gene: -
j_gene: TRBJ1-5
CDR3nt: TGCGCCAGCAGCTCGGTACCTAATCAGCCCCAGCATTTT
CDR3aa: CASSSVPNQPQHF

abundance: -
v_gene: TRBV9
d_gene: TRBD2
j_gene: TRBJ2-1
CDR3nt: TGTGCCAGCAGCGCTCTCCCTATCTCTAGCGGCGCTGAGCAGTTCTTC
CDR3aa: CASSALPISSGAEQFF

abundance: -
v_gene: TRBV18
d_gene: -
j_gene: TRBJ1-2
CDR3nt: TGTGCCAGCTCACCAACATATGGACAGATCAGCTATGGCTACACCTTC
CDR3aa: CASSPTYGQISYGYTF

abundance: few
v_gene: TRBV2
d_gene: TRBD1
j_gene: TRBJ1-1
CDR3nt: TGTGCCAGCAGCGGGACAGGGGGGTTTATGAACACTGAAGCTTTCTTT
CDR3aa: CASSGTGGFMNTEAFF

abundance: -
v_gene: TRBV7-6
d_gene: TRBD1
j_gene: TRBJ2-5
CDR3nt: TGTGCCAGCAGCTTAAAGGTCGGGACAGGGTGGGAGACCCAGTACTTC
CDR3aa: CASSLKVGTGWETQYF

abundance: -
v_gene: TRBV4-3
d_gene: -
j_gene: TRBJ1-2
CDR3nt: TGCGCCAGCAGCCGCCAGATAGGGGTTGGCTACACCTTC
CDR3aa: CASSRQIGVGYTF

abundance: -
v_gene: TRBV11-1
d_gene: TRBD1
j_gene: TRBJ2-5
CDR3nt: TGTGCCAGCAGCTTAGCCCCGACTGGGACAGGCCAGGAGACCCAGTACTTC
CDR3aa: CASSLAPTGTGQETQYF

abundance: -
v_gene: TRBV2
d_gene: -
j_gene: TRBJ1-1
CDR3nt: TGTGCCAGCAGTTGGGGAGAGGATACTGAAGCTTTCTTT
CDR3aa: CASSWGEDTEAFF

abundance: -
v_gene: TRBV6-5
d_gene: -
j_gene: TRBJ2-7
CDR3nt: TGTGCCAGCAGTTACGTGACAGCAGACGAGCAGTACTTC
CDR3aa: CASSYVTADEQYF

abundance: -
v_gene: TRBV5-4
d_gene: TRBD1
j_gene: TRBJ2-2
CDR3nt: TGTGCCAGCAGTCCGACAGGGGTCGGGGAGCTGTTTTTT
CDR3aa: CASSPTGVGELFF

abundance: few
v_gene: TRBV29-1
d_gene: -
j_gene: TRBJ2-7
CDR3nt: TGCAGCGTTGAGGAGGGGGCAGCCTACGAGCAGTACTTC
CDR3aa: CSVEEGAAYEQYF

abundance: -
v_gene: TRBV7-2
d_gene: -
j_gene: TRBJ2-7
CDR3nt: TGTGCCAGCAGGGTTGCGGGCGGGGATACCTACGAGCAGTACTTC
CDR3aa: CASRVAGGDTYEQYF

abundance: -
v_gene: TRBV5-1
d_gene: TRBD1
j_gene: TRBJ1-2
CDR3nt: TGCGCCAGCAGCGCGACCACCGGGACAGGGAATCGTGGCTACACCTTC
CDR3aa: CASSATTGTGNRGYTF